What follows is one TCR beta chain and its context. Its antigen is currently not known. No quality values exist for individual bases; no much larger clone is one base distant. In Seattle, one collaborating source enrolled patients while the infection was active and tracked those patients longitudinally over the course of disease. Each collaborating institution followed its own protocols to collect whole blood in K2EDTA tubes. For TCRbeta analysis, collaborators shipped samples as frozen whole blood, isolated PBMCs, or DNA extracted from either of those sample types. CDR1 LNHDA and CDR2 SQIVND are derived from the germline V gene (reference sequence). Including the terminal cysteine and phenylalanine, the CDR3 comprises 14 residues. Only the CDR3 DNA is retained, 42 bases long and in frame from the first base. Trimming at the junction amounts to 6 bases on V and 9 bases on J, and the germline ends lie 18 bases apart.

These data belong to a study of blood T cell repertoires in COVID-19 (dated by TCRdb to the early 2020s). Describing the broader study: Collaborator samples came from the United States, Italy and Spain and covered acute and convalescent phases of COVID-19. The prospective study material was composed of cDNA or gDNA derived from T cells, B-cell-depleted T cells, or PBMCs. The dataset comprised deeply sampled blood TCRbeta repertoires from subjects exposed to, actively infected with, or recovered from COVID-19. The repertoires were released in a freely available public database intended as a resource for research on the immune response to SARS-CoV-2. The samples were drawn from two sources: the first 160 participants of the ongoing ImmuneRACE study, and fewer than 1,500 subjects contributed by 6 global collaborators. Sample metadata almost always included a de-identified subject ID, COVID-19 status, age in years and sex. Where HLA class I and class II types were available, the types were taken from metadata supplied by the sample provider, not from assay-based typing.

TCRbeta CDR3 regions were amplified from genomic DNA using the immunoSEQ Assay, a bias-controlled multiplex PCR. The paper's data handling went like this. The number of nucleated cells in each sample was estimated by amplification of reference gene primers within the assay. Sequence reads were collapsed and filtered to measure the absolute abundance of every unique TCRbeta CDR3 rearrangement. For each sample, productive Simpson clonality was calculated by taking the square root of Simpson's diversity index across productive rearrangements. Held by TCRdb, this immuneACCESS table contains in-frame sequences only and omits some clones. Under half of the omission traces to an unresolved V gene where checked; the cause of the rest is unknown. From that table come the V and J calls and clone size; the DNA was used to work out D and trimming. The sample profile shows roughly 250,000 clones; about 85% of them were found once. The top ten hold about 0.9% of the sample.

Points the paper makes about the study in general: The amount of clinical and demographic metadata varied by source and participant and was provided uncurated.

The sequenced sample consisted of peripheral blood. This TCR was sampled from a human donor with COVID-19, enrolled during active disease. The donor label of this sample is uncertain. In this chain, TRBV19 is recombined with TRBJ2-1; there is no confident call for the D gene. The CDR3 region reads CASSLSAGSGEQFF. The nucleotide sequence is TGTGCCAGTAGCCTATCGGCCGGTTCGGGTGAGCAGTTCTTC.